The source of this T cell receptor beta chain is a study of cytomegalovirus exposure and HLA in healthy donors. Study-wide results and limits: TCR beta sequences numbering around 15,000 were associated with HLA alleles at 0.05 false discovery rate in a later analysis.

The PCR was carried out with 60 Vbeta primers and 13 Jbeta primers. Per the original data handling: The authors later counted about 80 million unique TCR beta chains, roughly 10 million of them shared. Profiling relied on immunoSEQ multiplex PCR, and the TCRdb table lists in-frame clones only, not all of them. For V, J and clone size, that table is used; D and trimming come from the DNA. The sample holds about 210,000 clones, 70% to 80% seen once. Germline V gene sequence: CDR1 MDHEN, CDR2 SYDVKM. The CDR3 extends over 15 amino acids. V trimming: 5 bases; J trimming: 6 bases; junction bases outside the gene matches: 9. A word on this clone: Its antigen is not identified.

The chain combines TRBV28 with TRBJ1-4, with 7 nucleotides matching TRBD1. Sequencing used PBMCs. This TCR was sampled from a woman aged 25 to 39 in good health and CMV-seropositive. The CDR3 DNA reads TGTGCCAGCAGTCCCCCCCAGGGGGTGGATGAAAAACTGTTTTTT. Translated: CASSPPQGVDEKLFF.